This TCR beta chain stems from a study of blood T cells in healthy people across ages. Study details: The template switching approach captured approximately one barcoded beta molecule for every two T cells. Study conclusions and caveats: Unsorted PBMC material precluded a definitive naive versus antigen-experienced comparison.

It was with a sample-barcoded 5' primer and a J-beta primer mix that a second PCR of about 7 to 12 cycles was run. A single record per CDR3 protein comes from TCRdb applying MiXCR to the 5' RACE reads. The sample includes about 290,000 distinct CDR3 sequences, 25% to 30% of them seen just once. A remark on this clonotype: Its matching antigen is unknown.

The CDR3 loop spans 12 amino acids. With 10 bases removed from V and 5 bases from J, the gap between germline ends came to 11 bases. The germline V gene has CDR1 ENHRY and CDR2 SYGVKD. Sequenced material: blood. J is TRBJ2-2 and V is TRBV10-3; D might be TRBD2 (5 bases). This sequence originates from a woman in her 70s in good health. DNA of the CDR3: TGTGCCAGCCATGGAGGAACCGGGGAGCTGTTTTTT. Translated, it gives CASHGGTGELFF.